The sequence of this T cell receptor (beta chain) was determined in a study of shared clonotypes between healthy human individuals (dated by TCRdb to 2019 to 2021). Looking at the study overall: Three men and a couple of women, aged 18 to 49 years, made up the cohort. For each donor, CD4 naive and CD4 memory were each run on three plates, CD8 naive on two plates, and CD8 memory on one plate. To estimate repertoire size and how much clonotype sharing occurs between individuals, the study deeply sequenced the blood TCR repertoires of about 5 healthy adults. Libraries were prepared and TCR repertoires were sequenced by different laboratories using diverse techniques, in order to increase sequencing depth and limit assay-specific biases. Between about 0.85 and 8.9 billion PBMCs per donor were obtained by leukapheresis.

Notes on this clone: Its specific antigen is unknown. No base quality values were provided; no much bigger clone lies one nucleotide off.

Using the deep immunoSEQ assay, TCR CDR3 regions were amplified from genomic DNA by multiplex PCR. Extracted genomic DNA from each cell subset was spread evenly across all wells of several immunoSEQ 96-well plates, with each plate serving as a replicate. For sorted subsets, approximately 210 ng genomic DNA, equal to about 30,000 T cell genomes, was loaded into each replicate PCR. The purified libraries were quantified using a Qubit 3.0 fluorometer, sized with a Bioanalyzer 2100, and then quantified again using the KAPA Library Quantification kit. Each immunoSEQ 96-well plate was sequenced on its own single-read 150-cycle Illumina NextSeq 550 flow cell. As for how the authors treated the data: Because the immunoSEQ output included only junctional sequences and no quality scores, the filtering could not be the same as the filtering used for full-length reads. To assign V/J genes and CDR3, sequences were annotated against IMGT germline references using PyIR, a Python wrapper for IgBLAST v1.9. Any read was removed if the V/J assignment was weak (E-value above 1e-6), the CDR3 was missing, or the read contained stop codons, out-of-frame junctions, or ambiguous translated residues. V3J clonotypes were defined by identical inferred V gene, J gene, and CDR3 amino acid sequence. To compute the percentage overlap between repertoires, the number of shared unique clonotypes was divided by the size of the smaller repertoire. Richness of each repertoire was evaluated using RTK rarefaction, the Chao1 estimator, and Recon v2.1 estimates of unobserved clonotypes. Generation probabilities were computed with OLGA for all TCRbeta clonotypes obtained by the gDNA method from several donors. TCRdb limited this immuneACCESS table to in-frame rearrangements with V and J called. A share of clones is missing; checked studies link under half to unresolved V genes, and the rest is unexplained. V and J calls and clone size follow that table, whereas D and trimming were derived from the DNA. Within this sample are around 580,000 clones, with 95% to 98% of them counted one time only. The top ten clonotypes cover 0.3% of the sample.

From the cysteine through the phenylalanine, the CDR3 covers 18 amino acids. The read is trimmed to its CDR3 DNA, 54 bases read in frame from base 1. After removal of 3 bases from V and 8 bases from J, the junction retains 17 bases not matched to a gene. CDR1 and CDR2 are read off the germline V gene (reference sequence) as SEHNR and FQNEAQ. Findings and caveats that apply to the study as a whole: Only blood was sampled, and tissue TCR repertoires likely differ from those in blood. Higher generation probabilities were observed for clonotypes shared by all four sorted-subset donors than for non-shared clonotypes. Because the study included only a small number of donors, the genetic and exposure-history diversity represented was limited. Estimated clonotype richness was generally larger for naive than for memory subsets. When several donors were compared, the shared fraction of clonotypes was around 4.6% for naive CD4, less than 4% for naive CD8, 2.3% for memory CD4, and 0.3% to 0.5% for memory CD8. Pairwise subsampling led to the expectation that sequencing depth would affect the degree of clonotype sharing among donors. Incomplete sequencing was indicated by rarefaction of sorted-subset datasets, despite the large sequencing depth.

For the CD8 naive samples, CD45RO-negative cells were positively selected for CCR7, yielding a CD45RA+CCR7+ population from which TemRA cells were excluded. The donors were healthy, HIV-negative adults who had no recently reported acute infections or vaccinations. Every donor was a Caucasian adult residing in Nashville, Tennessee, USA. Blood was collected by leukapheresis, and PBMCs were isolated by Ficoll-Histopaque density gradient centrifugation and then cryopreserved in liquid nitrogen vapor phase. Analytical flow cytometry was used to check the purity and quantity of each magnetically sorted T cell population. Each sorted fraction had its genomic DNA isolated and then quantified by UV absorbance on a Nanodrop 2000c.

The sequence derives from a young man in good health. Here the chain combines TRBV7-9 and TRBJ2-3, and 10 junction bases match TRBD1. The sequenced sample consisted of naive CD8+ T cells sorted from blood. The cell subset or site label on this specimen signifies: CD45RA+CCR7+. The CDR3 sequence is CASSFLRTGGSPEGTQYF. The DNA is TGTGCCAGCAGCTTTCTGAGGACAGGGGGATCCCCGGAGGGTACGCAGTATTTT.